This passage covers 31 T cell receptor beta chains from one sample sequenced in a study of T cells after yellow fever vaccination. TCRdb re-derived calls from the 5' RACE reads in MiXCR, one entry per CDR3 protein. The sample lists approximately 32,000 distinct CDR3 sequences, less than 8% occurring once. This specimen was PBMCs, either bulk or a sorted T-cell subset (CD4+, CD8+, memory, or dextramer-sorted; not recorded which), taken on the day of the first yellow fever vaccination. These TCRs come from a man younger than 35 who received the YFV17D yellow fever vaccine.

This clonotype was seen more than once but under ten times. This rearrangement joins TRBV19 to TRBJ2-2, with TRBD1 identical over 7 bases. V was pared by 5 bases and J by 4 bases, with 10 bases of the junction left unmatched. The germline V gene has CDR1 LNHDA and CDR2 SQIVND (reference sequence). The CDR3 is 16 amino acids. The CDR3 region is CASSLRRQGFTGELFF. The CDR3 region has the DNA TGTGCCAGTAGTCTCCGCCGACAGGGATTCACCGGGGAGCTGTTTTTT.

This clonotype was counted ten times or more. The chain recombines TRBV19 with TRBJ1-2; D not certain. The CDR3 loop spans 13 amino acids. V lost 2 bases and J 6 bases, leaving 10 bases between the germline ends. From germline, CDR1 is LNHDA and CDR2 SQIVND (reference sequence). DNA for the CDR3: TGTGCCAGTAGTATACCCGGGGAGGATGGCTACACCTTC. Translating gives CASSIPGEDGYTF. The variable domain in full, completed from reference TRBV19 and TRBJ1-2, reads DGGITQSPKYLFRKEGQNVTLSCEQNLNHDAMYWYRQDPGQGLRLIYYSQIVNDFQKGDIAEGYSVSREKKESFPLTVTSAQKNPTAFYLCASSIPGEDGYTFGSGTRLTVV.

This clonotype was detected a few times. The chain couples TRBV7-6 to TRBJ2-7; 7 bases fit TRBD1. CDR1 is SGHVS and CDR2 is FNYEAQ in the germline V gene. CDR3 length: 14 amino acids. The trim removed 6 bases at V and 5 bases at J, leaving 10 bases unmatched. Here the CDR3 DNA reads TGTGCCAGCAGTTCTACGGACAGGTCTAACGAGCAGTACTTC. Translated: CASSSTDRSNEQYF.

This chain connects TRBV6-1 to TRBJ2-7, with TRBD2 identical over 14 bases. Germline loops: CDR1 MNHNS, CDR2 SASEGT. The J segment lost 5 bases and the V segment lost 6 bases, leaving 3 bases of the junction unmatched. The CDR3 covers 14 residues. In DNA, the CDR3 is TGTGCCAGCAGCGGGACTAGCGGGGGCCACGAGCAGTACTTC. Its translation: CASSGTSGGHEQYF.

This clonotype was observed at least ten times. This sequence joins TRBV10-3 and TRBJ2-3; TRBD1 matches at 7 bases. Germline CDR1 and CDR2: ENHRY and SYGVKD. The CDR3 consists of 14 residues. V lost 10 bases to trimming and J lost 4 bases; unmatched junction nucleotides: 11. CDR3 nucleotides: TGTGCCAGCAAACAGGGGACCCAGGCAGATACGCAGTATTTT. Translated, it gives CASKQGTQADTQYF.

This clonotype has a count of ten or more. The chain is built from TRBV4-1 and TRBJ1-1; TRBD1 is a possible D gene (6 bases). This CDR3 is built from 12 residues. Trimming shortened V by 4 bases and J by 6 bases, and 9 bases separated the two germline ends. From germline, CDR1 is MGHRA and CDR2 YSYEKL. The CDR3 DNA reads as TGCGCCAGCAGCCGGGGGGGGCCTGAAGCTTTCTTT. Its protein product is CASSRGGPEAFF.

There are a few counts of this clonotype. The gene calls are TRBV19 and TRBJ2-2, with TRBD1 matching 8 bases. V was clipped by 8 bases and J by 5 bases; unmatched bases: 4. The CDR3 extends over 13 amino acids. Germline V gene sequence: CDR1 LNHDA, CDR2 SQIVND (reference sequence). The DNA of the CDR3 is TGTGCCAGTGGGGACAGGCCTACCGGGGAGCTGTTTTTT. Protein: CASGDRPTGELFF.

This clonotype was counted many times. The CDR3 protein is CASSAMRGTPTDTQYF. CDR3 sequence (DNA): TGTGCCAGCAGCGCAATGCGGGGTACTCCCACAGATACGCAGTATTTT. The chain has TRBV7-9 and TRBJ2-3; TRBD2 might be the D (6 bases). V lost 5 bases to trimming and J lost 2 bases, with 17 bases between them. Germline V lookup: CDR1 SEHNR, CDR2 FQNEAQ (reference sequence). This CDR3 has 16 amino acids.

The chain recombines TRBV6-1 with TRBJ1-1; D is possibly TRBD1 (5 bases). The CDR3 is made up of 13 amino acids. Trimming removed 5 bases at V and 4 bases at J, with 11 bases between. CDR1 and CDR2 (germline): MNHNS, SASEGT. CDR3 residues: CASSKPGFTEAFF. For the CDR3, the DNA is TGTGCCAGCAGTAAGCCAGGGTTCACTGAAGCTTTCTTT.

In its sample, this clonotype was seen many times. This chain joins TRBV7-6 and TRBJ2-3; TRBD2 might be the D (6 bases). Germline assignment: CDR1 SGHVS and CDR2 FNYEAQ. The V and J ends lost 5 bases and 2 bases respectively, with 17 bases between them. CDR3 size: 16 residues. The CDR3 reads CASSLSTGGFTDTQYF. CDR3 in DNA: TGTGCCAGCAGCCTTAGCACCGGGGGTTTCACAGATACGCAGTATTTT.

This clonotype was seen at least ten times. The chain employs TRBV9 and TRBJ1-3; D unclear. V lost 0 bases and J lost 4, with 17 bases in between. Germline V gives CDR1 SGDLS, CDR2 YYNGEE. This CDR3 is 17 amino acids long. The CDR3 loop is CASSVEPLGRFGNTIYF. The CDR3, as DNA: TGTGCCAGCAGCGTAGAGCCCCTGGGCAGGTTCGGAAACACCATATATTTT.

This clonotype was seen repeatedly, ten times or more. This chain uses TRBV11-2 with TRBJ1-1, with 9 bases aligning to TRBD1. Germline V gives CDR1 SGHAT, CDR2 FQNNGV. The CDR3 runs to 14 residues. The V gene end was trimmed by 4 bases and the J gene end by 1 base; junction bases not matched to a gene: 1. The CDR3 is CASSSGQGNTEAFF. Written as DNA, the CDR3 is TGTGCCAGCAGCTCGGGACAGGGGAACACTGAAGCTTTCTTT.

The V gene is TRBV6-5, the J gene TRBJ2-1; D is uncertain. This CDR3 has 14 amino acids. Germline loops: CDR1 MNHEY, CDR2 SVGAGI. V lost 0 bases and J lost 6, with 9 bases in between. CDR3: CASSYSLWVNEQFF. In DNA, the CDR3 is TGTGCCAGCAGTTACTCTCTGTGGGTCAATGAGCAGTTCTTC.

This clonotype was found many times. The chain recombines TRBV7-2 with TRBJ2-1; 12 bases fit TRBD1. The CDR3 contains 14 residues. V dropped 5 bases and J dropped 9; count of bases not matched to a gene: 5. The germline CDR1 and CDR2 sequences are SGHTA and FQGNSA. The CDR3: CASSPGTGGVEQFF. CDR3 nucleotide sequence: TGTGCCAGCAGCCCTGGGACAGGGGGCGTTGAGCAGTTCTTC.

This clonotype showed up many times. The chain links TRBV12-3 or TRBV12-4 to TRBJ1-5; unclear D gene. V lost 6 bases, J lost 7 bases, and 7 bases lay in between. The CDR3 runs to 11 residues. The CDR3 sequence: CASSLGQPQHF. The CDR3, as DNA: TGTGCCAGCAGCTTGGGGCAGCCCCAGCATTTT.

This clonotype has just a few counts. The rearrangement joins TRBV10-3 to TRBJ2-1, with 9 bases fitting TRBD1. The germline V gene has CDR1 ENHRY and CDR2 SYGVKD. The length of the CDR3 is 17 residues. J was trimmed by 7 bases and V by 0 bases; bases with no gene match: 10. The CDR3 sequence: CAISESGRTGVRNEQFF. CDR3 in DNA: TGTGCCATCAGTGAGTCGGGGCGGACAGGGGTGAGGAATGAGCAGTTCTTC.

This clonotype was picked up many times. CDR3 amino acids: CAKGGGAEEQFF. CDR3 in DNA: TGTGCAAAGGGAGGGGGGGCCGAAGAGCAGTTCTTC. This chain links TRBV2 with TRBJ2-1, with D possibly matching TRBD2 (7 bases). CDR3 length: 12 residues. CDR1 and CDR2 (germline): SNHLY, FYNNEI.

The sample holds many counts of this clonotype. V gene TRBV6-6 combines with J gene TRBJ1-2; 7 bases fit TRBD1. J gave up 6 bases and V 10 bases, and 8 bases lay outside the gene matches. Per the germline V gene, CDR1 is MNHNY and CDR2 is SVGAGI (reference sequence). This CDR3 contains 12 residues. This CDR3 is CAISVGGDGYTF. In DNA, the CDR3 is TGTGCCATCTCCGTAGGGGGCGATGGCTACACCTTC.

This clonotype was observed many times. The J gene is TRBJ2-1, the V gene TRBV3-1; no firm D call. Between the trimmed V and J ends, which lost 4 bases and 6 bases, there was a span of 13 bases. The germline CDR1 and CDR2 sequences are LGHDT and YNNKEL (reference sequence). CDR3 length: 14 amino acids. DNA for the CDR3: TGTGCCAGCAGCCCCCGGACCCTTCTCAATGAGCAGTTCTTC. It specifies CASSPRTLLNEQFF.

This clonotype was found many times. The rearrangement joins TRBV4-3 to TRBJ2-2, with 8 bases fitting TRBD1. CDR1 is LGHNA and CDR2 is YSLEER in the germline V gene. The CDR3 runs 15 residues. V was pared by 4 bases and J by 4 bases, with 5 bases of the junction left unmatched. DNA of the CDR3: TGCGCCAGCAGCCCGACAGGGGTAGGCACCGGGGAGCTGTTTTTT. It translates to CASSPTGVGTGELFF.

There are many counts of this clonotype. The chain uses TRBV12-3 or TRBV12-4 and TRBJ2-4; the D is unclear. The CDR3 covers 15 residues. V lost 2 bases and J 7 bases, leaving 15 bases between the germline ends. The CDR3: CASSLHSQGWNIQYF. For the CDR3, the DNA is TGTGCCAGCAGTTTACACAGCCAAGGGTGGAACATTCAGTACTTC.

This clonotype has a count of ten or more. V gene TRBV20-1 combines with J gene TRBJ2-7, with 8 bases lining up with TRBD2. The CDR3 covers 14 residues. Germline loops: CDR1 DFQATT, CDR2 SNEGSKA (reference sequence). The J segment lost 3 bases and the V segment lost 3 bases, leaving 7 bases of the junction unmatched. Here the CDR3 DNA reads TGCAGTGCTAGCGATCCACTAGCGGACTACGAGCAGTACGTC. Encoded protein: CSASDPLADYEQYV.

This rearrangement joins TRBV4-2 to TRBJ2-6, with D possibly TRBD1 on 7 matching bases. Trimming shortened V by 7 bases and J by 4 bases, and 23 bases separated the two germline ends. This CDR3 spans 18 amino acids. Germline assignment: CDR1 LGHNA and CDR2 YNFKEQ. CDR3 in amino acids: CASTYGGGQVTGANVLTF. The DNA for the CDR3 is TGTGCCAGCACTTACGGGGGAGGACAGGTAACCGGGGCCAACGTCCTGACTTTC.

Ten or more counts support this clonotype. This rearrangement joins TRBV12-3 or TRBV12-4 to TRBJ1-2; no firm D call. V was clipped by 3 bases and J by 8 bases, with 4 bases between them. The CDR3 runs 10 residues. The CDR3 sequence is CASSFSGYTF. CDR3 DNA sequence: TGTGCCAGCAGTTTTTCCGGCTACACCTTC.

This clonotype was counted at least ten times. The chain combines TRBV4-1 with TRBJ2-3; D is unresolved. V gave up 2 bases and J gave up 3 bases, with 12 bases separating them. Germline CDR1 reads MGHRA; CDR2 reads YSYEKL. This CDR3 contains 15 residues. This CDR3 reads CASSQHSQLTDTQYF. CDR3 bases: TGCGCCAGCAGCCAACACTCCCAGCTGACAGATACGCAGTATTTT.

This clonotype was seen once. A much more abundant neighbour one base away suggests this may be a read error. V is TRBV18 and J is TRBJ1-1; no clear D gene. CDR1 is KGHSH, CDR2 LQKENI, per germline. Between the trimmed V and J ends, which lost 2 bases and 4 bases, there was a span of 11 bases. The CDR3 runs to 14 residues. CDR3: CASSPISGTTEAFF. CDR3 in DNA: TGTGCCAGCTCACCAATCTCTGGTACCACTGAAGCTTTCTTT. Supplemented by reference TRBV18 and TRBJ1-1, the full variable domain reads NAGVMQNPRHLVRRRGQEARLRCSPMKGHSHVYWYRQLPEEGLKFMVYLQKENIIDESGMPKERFSAEFPKEGPSILRIQQVVRGDSAAYFCASSPISGTTEAFFGQGTRLTVV.

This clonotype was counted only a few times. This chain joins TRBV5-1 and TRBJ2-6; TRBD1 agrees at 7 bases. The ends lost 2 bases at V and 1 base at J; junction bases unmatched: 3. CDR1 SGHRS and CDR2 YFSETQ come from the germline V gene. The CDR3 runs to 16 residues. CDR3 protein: CASSLEGASGANVLTF. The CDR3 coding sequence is TGCGCCAGCAGCTTAGAGGGGGCGTCTGGGGCCAACGTCCTGACTTTC.

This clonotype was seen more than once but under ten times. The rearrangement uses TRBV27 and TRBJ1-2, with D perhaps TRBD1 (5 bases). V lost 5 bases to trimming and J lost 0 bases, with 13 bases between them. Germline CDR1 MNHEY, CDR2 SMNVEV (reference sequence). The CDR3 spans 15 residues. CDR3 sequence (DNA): TGTGCCAGCAGTCACTACAGGTCAGCTAACTATGGCTACACCTTC. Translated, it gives CASSHYRSANYGYTF.

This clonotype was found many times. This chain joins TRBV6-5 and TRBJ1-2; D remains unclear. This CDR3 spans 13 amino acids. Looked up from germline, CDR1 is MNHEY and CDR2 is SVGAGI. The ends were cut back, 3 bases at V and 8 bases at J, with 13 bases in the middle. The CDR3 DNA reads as TGTGCCAGCAGTTATGCTCACGGGAGGGGCTACACCTTC. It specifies CASSYAHGRGYTF.

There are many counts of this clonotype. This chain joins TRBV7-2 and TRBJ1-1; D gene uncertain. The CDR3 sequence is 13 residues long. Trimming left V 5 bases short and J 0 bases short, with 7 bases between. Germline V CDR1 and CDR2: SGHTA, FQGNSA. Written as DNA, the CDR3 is TGTGCCAGCAGCCTAGTAGTGAACACTGAAGCTTTCTTT. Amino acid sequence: CASSLVVNTEAFF.

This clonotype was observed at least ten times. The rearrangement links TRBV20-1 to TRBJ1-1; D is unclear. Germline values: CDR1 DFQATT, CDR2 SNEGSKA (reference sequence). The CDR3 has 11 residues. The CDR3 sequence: CISRMNTEAFF. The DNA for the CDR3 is TGCATCTCCAGGATGAACACTGAAGCTTTCTTT.